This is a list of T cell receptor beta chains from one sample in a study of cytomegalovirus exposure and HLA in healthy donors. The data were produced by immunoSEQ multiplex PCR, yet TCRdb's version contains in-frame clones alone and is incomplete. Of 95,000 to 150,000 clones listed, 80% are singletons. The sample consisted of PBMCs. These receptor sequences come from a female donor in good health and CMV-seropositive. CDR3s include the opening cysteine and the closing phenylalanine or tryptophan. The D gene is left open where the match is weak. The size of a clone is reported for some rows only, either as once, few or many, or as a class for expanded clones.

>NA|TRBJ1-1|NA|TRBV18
TGTGCCAGCTCCATGGGCAGGGTGAACACTGAAGCTTTCTTT
CASSMGRVNTEAFF
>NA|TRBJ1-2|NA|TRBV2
TGTGCCAGCAGCGCCCGGAACTATGGCTACACCTTC
CASSARNYGYTF
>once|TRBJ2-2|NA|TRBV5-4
TGTGCCAGCAGCTTTAGCACGAAGGTTGAGCTGTTTTTT
CASSFSTKVELFF
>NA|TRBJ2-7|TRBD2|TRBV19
TGTGCCAGTGATGCGGGGGGGCCCCACGAGCAGTACTTC
CASDAGGPHEQYF
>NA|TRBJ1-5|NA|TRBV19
TGTGCCAGTAGATTAGGCAATCAGCCCCAGCATTTT
CASRLGNQPQHF
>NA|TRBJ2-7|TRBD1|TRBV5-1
TGCGCCAGCAGCACGGGACAGGGGTCGAACGAGCAGTACTTC
CASSTGQGSNEQYF
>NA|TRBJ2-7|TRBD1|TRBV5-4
TGTGCCAGCAGCTTGGGACAGGGACGGGACGAGCAGTACTTC
CASSLGQGRDEQYF
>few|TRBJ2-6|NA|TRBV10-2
TGCGCCAGCAGTGAGTCGTTTATCCGGGGGAGGTCTGGGGCCAACGTCCTGACTTTC
CASSESFIRGRSGANVLTF
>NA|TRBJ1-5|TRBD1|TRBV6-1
TGTGCCAGCAGTGTAAGGGAAAGAGGACAGGGCAATCAGCCCCAGCATTTT
CASSVRERGQGNQPQHF
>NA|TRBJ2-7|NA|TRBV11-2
TGTGCCAGCAACCTACAGGGGGGGAGGTACGAGCAGTACTTC
CASNLQGGRYEQYF
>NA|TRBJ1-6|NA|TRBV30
TGTGCCTGGAGTGTTATGTCGGCGGGTGCGAATAATTCACCCCTCCACTTT
CAWSVMSAGANNSPLHF
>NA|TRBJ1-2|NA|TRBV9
TGTGCCAGCAGCCCACAGGGAGTGTTGGTCTACACCTTC
CASSPQGVLVYTF
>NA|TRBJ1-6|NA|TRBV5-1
TGCGCCAGCAGCTTGGAGCACTATAATTCACCCCTCCACTTT
CASSLEHYNSPLHF
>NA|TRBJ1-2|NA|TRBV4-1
TGCGCCAGCAGCCAAGATCTACCTGACTACTATGGCTACACCTTC
CASSQDLPDYYGYTF
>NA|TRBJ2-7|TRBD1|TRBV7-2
TGTGCCAGCAGCTTATTGGGGCGTACCGGGACAGGGTCCGACGAGCAGTACTTC
CASSLLGRTGTGSDEQYF
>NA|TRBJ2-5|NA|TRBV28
TGTGCCAGCAGGATCGACAAGTCAGAGACCCAGTACTTC
CASRIDKSETQYF
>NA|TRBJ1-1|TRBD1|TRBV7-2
TGTGCCAGCAGAGGACAGGGCAGAGTCACTGAAGCTTTCTTT
CASRGQGRVTEAFF